This TCR beta chain was sequenced in a study of blood T cells in healthy people across ages. Next came a second PCR, run for about 7 to 12 cycles, which used a sample-barcoded 5' primer along with a J-beta primer mix. One entry per CDR3 protein, called by TCRdb with MiXCR from the 5' RACE reads. The repertoire has approximately 770,000 distinct CDR3 sequences, roughly 64% of them found once; the top ten carry about 20%. This CDR3 is built from 16 residues. Trimming cost V 1 base and J 9 bases; bases outside gene matches: 7. Germline lookup yields CDR1 SGHAT and CDR2 FQNNGV. It was around 9 milliliters of peripheral blood that were drawn from each donor. The authors isolated at least 7 million PBMCs per sample. There were at least 6 micrograms of total RNA extracted from every sample. Remarks on this clonotype: Its antigen is currently unknown.

Study-level results: Diversity of TCR beta per million T cells declined in a roughly linear way with age.

The receptor comes from a man between 25 and 39 years old in good health. Sequencing was done on a sample of blood. This chain joins TRBV11-2 and TRBJ2-1, with 12 bases that match TRBD2. CDR3 coding DNA: TGTGCCAGCAGCTTAGGGACTAGCGGGATGGTGGTTGAGCAGTTCTTC. Translation gives CASSLGTSGMVVEQFF.